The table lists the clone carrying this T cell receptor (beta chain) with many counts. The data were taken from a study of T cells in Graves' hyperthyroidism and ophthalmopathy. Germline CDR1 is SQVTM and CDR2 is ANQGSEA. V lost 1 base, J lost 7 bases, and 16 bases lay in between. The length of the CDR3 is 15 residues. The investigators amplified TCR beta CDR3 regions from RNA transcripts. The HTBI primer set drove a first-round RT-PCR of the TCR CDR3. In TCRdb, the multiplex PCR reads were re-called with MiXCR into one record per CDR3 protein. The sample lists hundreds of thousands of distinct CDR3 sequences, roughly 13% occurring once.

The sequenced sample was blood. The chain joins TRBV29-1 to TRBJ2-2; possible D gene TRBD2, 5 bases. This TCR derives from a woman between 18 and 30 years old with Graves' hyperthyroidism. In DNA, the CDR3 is TGCAGCGTTGAAGGTCCCACACCCCGGGGCGGGGAGCTGTTTTTT. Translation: CSVEGPTPRGGELFF.